Below, one T cell receptor beta chain is given with its context. Its antigen is unknown. No clone much larger than this one lies a single base away; base qualities are absent. This sample is part of a study of shared clonotypes between healthy human individuals (dated by TCRdb to the early 2020s). Broadly, across the study: The cohort included three men and two women between 18 and 49 years of age. Different laboratories and diverse techniques were used to prepare libraries and sequence TCR repertoires, to increase sequencing depth and limit assay-specific biases. Each donor's leukapheresis produced roughly between roughly 0.85 and 9.5 billion PBMCs. To estimate repertoire size and how much clonotype sharing occurs between individuals, the study deeply sequenced the blood TCR repertoires of 5 or 6 healthy adults.

Results and caveats for the whole study, not just this receptor: Pairwise subsampling led to the expectation that sequencing depth would affect the degree of clonotype sharing among donors. Only blood was sampled, and tissue TCR repertoires likely differ from those in blood. Because the study included only a small number of donors, the genetic and exposure-history diversity represented was limited.

CDR1 is given as LGHNT and CDR2 as FRNRAP, both from the germline V gene. CDR3 length: 16 amino acids, cysteine to phenylalanine. Only CDR3 DNA remains: 48 bases, in frame from the first base. Here V drops 4 bases and J drops 4 bases, and the junction holds 10 bases not matched to any gene. Donors were healthy HIV-negative adults with no recently reported acute infections or vaccinations. Only Caucasian adults living in Nashville, Tennessee, USA were represented among the donors. In the unsorted samples, around 81 million PBMCs were counted, and genomic DNA was extracted using the QIAamp DNA Blood Mini kit. After blood collection by leukapheresis, PBMCs were isolated using Ficoll-Histopaque density gradient centrifugation and then cryopreserved in the vapor phase of liquid nitrogen. Using the deep immunoSEQ assay, TCR CDR3 regions were amplified from genomic DNA by multiplex PCR. Extracted genomic DNA from each cell subset was spread evenly across all wells of several immunoSEQ 96-well plates, with each plate serving as a replicate. Each replicate PCR for unsorted PBMC received about 310 ng genomic DNA, equal to 30,000 or so T cell genomes. Genomic DNA from unsorted PBMC was sequenced over ten immunoSEQ deep assay plates. Purified libraries were measured with a Qubit 3.0 fluorometer, size-checked on a Bioanalyzer 2100, and measured again with the KAPA Library Quantification kit. Every immunoSEQ 96-well plate was sequenced on a dedicated single-read 150-cycle Illumina NextSeq 550 flow cell. The authors processed their data as follows. The immunoSEQ output contained only junctional sequences without quality scores, so filtering could not match that applied to full-length reads. Sequences were annotated with PyIR, a Python wrapper for IgBLAST v1.9, and V/J genes and CDR3 were assigned using IMGT germline references. Any read was removed if the V/J assignment was weak (E-value above 1e-6), the CDR3 was missing, or the read contained stop codons, out-of-frame junctions, or ambiguous translated residues. V3J clonotypes were defined by identical inferred V gene, J gene, and CDR3 amino acid sequence. Percentage overlap between repertoires was calculated by dividing the number of shared unique clonotypes by the size of the smaller repertoire. Richness of each repertoire was evaluated using RTK rarefaction, the Chao1 estimator, and Recon v2.1 estimates of unobserved clonotypes. The clones in this table, taken by TCRdb from immuneACCESS, are in-frame only. Not every clone is retained; where verified, under half of the shortfall comes from an unresolved V gene, and the cause of the rest is unknown. That table is the source of V, J and clone size, and D and trimming were worked out from the DNA. In all, the sample holds about 470,000 clones, and about four fifths of those were seen once. Of the sample, less than 15% is held by the ten largest clones.

The clonotype was recovered from a woman aged 40-49 years in good health. Some clones in this sample may be carry-over from other donors' samples. Sequencing was done on a sample of PBMCs. The chain is made from TRBV12-5 and TRBJ2-1, with 7 central nucleotides matching TRBD1. The CDR3 amino acid sequence is: CASGSKTGWQYNEQFF. The nucleotides are TGTGCTAGTGGTTCGAAGACAGGGTGGCAATACAATGAGCAGTTCTTC.